This is a list of T cell receptor beta chains from one sample in a study of T cells in Graves' hyperthyroidism and ophthalmopathy. TCRdb ran MiXCR on the multiplex PCR reads and lists one entry per CDR3 protein. The sample contains approximately 740,000 distinct CDR3 sequences, 14% of which appear only once. Input material: blood. Source of these receptors: a woman in her late teens or twenties with Graves' hyperthyroidism. Each CDR3 is given with its conserved first and last residue. Fields, in order: D gene, V gene, clone size, J gene, CDR3 DNA, CDR3 protein. A D gene is named only where the DNA matches it firmly. Size is stated for part of the rows, as once, few or many counts, or as a class when the clone is expanded.

>.|TRBV3-1|many|TRBJ1-1
TGTGCCAGCAGCCCTACGGACAGAATGAACACTGAAGCTTTCTTT
CASSPTDRMNTEAFF
>TRBD2|TRBV27|few|TRBJ2-7
TGTGCCAGCGCCAGACTAGCGGGAGTGGGCGAGCAGTACTTC
CASARLAGVGEQYF
>TRBD2|TRBV12-3/TRBV12-4|many|TRBJ2-2
TGTGCCAGCAGGTCCGGGACTATCAACACCGGGGAGCTGTTTTTT
CASRSGTINTGELFF
>TRBD2|TRBV20-1|many|TRBJ2-2
TGCAGTGCTGAGCACGCCTCCAGCGGGAACGGTTACGGGGAGCTGTTTTTT
CSAEHASSGNGYGELFF
>.|TRBV12-3/TRBV12-4|.|TRBJ2-4
TGTGCCAGCAGGAAAGTGGGAGGTGTACTAGCCAAAAACATTCAGTACTTC
CASRKVGGVLAKNIQYF
>.|TRBV29-1|few|TRBJ1-2
TGCAGCGTTTTGGGTATGGGATACCCTGGCTACACCTTC
CSVLGMGYPGYTF
>TRBD2|TRBV7-2|many|TRBJ2-7
TGTGCCAGCAGCTTATCAGCGGGAGTTGTGTACGAGCAGTACTTC
CASSLSAGVVYEQYF
>.|TRBV20-1|many|TRBJ2-1
TGCAGTGCTAGAGGGCAGAGGCGACAGTACAATGAGCAGTTCTTC
CSARGQRRQYNEQFF
>.|TRBV30|many|TRBJ2-1
TGTGCCTGGAGTGTGGGGCGCTTCAGCTCCTACAATGAGCAGTTCTTC
CAWSVGRFSSYNEQFF
>.|TRBV18|many|TRBJ2-3
TGTGCCAGCTCACCACCTTCAAAAGATACGCAGTATTTT
CASSPPSKDTQYF
>TRBD2|TRBV19|.|TRBJ2-7
TGTGCCAGTACCCCTAGCGGGAGTTTCGAGCAGTACTTC
CASTPSGSFEQYF
>TRBD2|TRBV13|.|TRBJ2-3
TGTGCCAGCAGCGCCTGGACTAGCGGGACGGATGTAGATACGCAGTATTTT
CASSAWTSGTDVDTQYF
>.|TRBV20-1|.|TRBJ1-6
TGCAGTGCTCGACAGGTGAACAATTCACCCCTCCACTTT
CSARQVNNSPLHF
>.|TRBV20-1|many|TRBJ1-1
TGCAGTGCTAGAAAGCGTTGGACTGTTAACACTGAAGCTTTCTTT
CSARKRWTVNTEAFF
>TRBD2|TRBV11-2|many|TRBJ2-1
TGTGCCAGCAGCTTCGGAGCTAGCGGGAGGTTCGATGAGCAGTTCTTC
CASSFGASGRFDEQFF
>.|TRBV2|many|TRBJ1-1
TGTGCCAGCAAGTTGAGGGGTGGGTCTGAAGCTTTCTTT
CASKLRGGSEAFF
>.|TRBV6-1|many|TRBJ2-1
TGTGCCAGCGGCCGGGGACCCTACAATGAGCAGTTCTTC
CASGRGPYNEQFF
>.|TRBV6-2/TRBV6-3|.|TRBJ1-3
TGTGCCAGCACACCGGCCCGGGAAGGAAACACCATATATTTT
CASTPAREGNTIYF
>TRBD2|TRBV7-9|few|TRBJ2-3
TGTGCCAGCAGCCCGTGGGCAGCGGGAGGGACAGATACGCAGTATTTT
CASSPWAAGGTDTQYF
>.|TRBV5-1|many|TRBJ2-3
TGCGCCAGCAGCGCTGGACAAAAATCCGGAACAGATACGCAGTATTTT
CASSAGQKSGTDTQYF
>TRBD1|TRBV7-3|many|TRBJ1-1
TGTGCCAGCAGCCCCCAGGGGGGCGCGATCACTGAAGCTTTCTTT
CASSPQGGAITEAFF
>.|TRBV30|many|TRBJ1-5
TGTGCCTGGAGTGACAGTCCGATCCGCAATCAGCCCCAGCATTTT
CAWSDSPIRNQPQHF
>.|TRBV19|.|TRBJ2-7
TGTGCCAGTAGTATGACAGCGGCTTCCTACGAGCAGTACTTC
CASSMTAASYEQYF
>TRBD1|TRBV7-9|few|TRBJ1-1
TGTGCCAGCAACCAGGGGGTCCAAATTGAAGCTTTCTTT
CASNQGVQIEAFF
>TRBD1|TRBV4-2|few|TRBJ1-6
TGTGCCAGCAGCCAAGTTCCGGGACAGGGGCTTAATTCACCCCTCCACTTT
CASSQVPGQGLNSPLHF
>.|TRBV30|few|TRBJ1-5
TGTGCCTGGAGTAGAAAGGGGGGGTCTTCTCAGCCCCAGCATTTT
CAWSRKGGSSQPQHF
>TRBD2|TRBV6-2/TRBV6-3|many|TRBJ2-1
TGTGCCAGCAGTTACCCCCGCGTAGCGGGAGAGAACTACAATGAGCAGTTCTTC
CASSYPRVAGENYNEQFF
>.|TRBV5-1|.|TRBJ1-1
TGCGCCAGCAGCGCACGAGCAGGGATGAACACTGAAGCTTTCTTT
CASSARAGMNTEAFF
>.|TRBV7-2|.|TRBJ2-5
TGTGCCAGCAGCTCTCCCCCTGGGGTCCAGTACTTC
CASSSPPGVQYF
>TRBD2|TRBV7-2|many|TRBJ2-7
TGTGCCAGCAGCTTAGCCCGGGGACTAAACCTATACGAGCAGTACTTC
CASSLARGLNLYEQYF
>.|TRBV5-4|.|TRBJ2-1
TGTGCCAGCAGCTTGTCGGCTAGCGACTACAATGAGCAGTTCTTC
CASSLSASDYNEQFF
>.|TRBV18|many|TRBJ1-3
TGTGCCAGCTCACCCGGACAGAATGGAAACACCATATATTTT
CASSPGQNGNTIYF
>.|TRBV29-1|few|TRBJ1-1
TGCAGCGTTGTTGTCGGCCCATCAGGCGCTTTCTTT
CSVVVGPSGAFF
>TRBD2|TRBV4-2|.|TRBJ2-7
TGTGCCAGCAGCCAAGACTTTCGCGGGAGGGCCTACGAGCAGTACTTC
CASSQDFRGRAYEQYF
>.|TRBV9|few|TRBJ1-2
TGTGCCAGCAGTCGACACCCACAGGGCTACACCTTC
CASSRHPQGYTF
>.|TRBV27|many|TRBJ2-1
TGTGCCACCTCCGAGTCAGGGGCTTTCTACAATGAGCAGTTCTTC
CATSESGAFYNEQFF
>.|TRBV20-1|many|TRBJ2-1
TGCAGTGCTAGAGAAAGGGACCAGGATTACGATGAGCAGTTCTTC
CSARERDQDYDEQFF
>.|TRBV7-9|few|TRBJ2-1
TGTGCCAGCAGCTTAGAGCGCGTGTTGTTCTTC
CASSLERVLFF
>.|TRBV7-2|many|TRBJ2-7
TGTGCCAGCAGCCCAGAGGTGGGCTCCTCCTACGAGCAGTACTTC
CASSPEVGSSYEQYF